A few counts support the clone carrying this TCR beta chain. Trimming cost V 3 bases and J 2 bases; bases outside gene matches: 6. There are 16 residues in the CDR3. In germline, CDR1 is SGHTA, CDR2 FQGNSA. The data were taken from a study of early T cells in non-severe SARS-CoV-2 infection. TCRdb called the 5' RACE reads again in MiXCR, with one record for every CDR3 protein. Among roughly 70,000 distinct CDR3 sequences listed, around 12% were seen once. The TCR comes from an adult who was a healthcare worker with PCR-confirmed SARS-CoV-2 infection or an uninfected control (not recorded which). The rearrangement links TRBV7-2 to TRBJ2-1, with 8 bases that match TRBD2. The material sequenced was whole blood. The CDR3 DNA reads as TGTGCCAGCAGCTTCCGGGGAGCGGGAGCCTACAATGAGCAGTTCTTC. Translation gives CASSFRGAGAYNEQFF.